Presented here are 2 T cell receptor beta chains from one specimen sequenced in a study of CD8 T cells in ankylosing spondylitis. TCRdb reanalysed the 5' RACE reads using MiXCR and keeps one entry per CDR3 protein. This table holds 300,000 to 350,000 distinct CDR3 sequences, around 20% found once. The sample taken for sequencing was blood, either unsorted or a sorted T cell fraction (not recorded which). The receptors come from a female donor with ankylosing spondylitis or in good health (not recorded which).

This clonotype has only a few counts. The chain employs TRBV20-1 and TRBJ2-2; D gene ambiguous. The germline V gene has CDR1 DFQATT and CDR2 SNEGSKA (reference sequence). V was cut by 2 bases and J by 1 base, with 8 bases left in between. CDR3 length: 14 residues. CDR3 nucleotide sequence: TGCAGTGCTAGAAGGGCAGGGAACACCGGGGAGCTGTTTTTT. Encoded protein: CSARRAGNTGELFF.

The chain employs TRBV6-1 and TRBJ2-7; perhaps TRBD1 as D (6 bases). V lost 6 bases to trimming and J lost 3 bases, with 15 bases between them. Germline CDR1 and CDR2: MNHNS and SASEGT. CDR3 length equals 14 residues. The CDR3 nucleotides read TGTGCCAGCAGGGGGGCGCCTCCGCGCTACGAGCAGTACTTC. Its protein is CASRGAPPRYEQYF.